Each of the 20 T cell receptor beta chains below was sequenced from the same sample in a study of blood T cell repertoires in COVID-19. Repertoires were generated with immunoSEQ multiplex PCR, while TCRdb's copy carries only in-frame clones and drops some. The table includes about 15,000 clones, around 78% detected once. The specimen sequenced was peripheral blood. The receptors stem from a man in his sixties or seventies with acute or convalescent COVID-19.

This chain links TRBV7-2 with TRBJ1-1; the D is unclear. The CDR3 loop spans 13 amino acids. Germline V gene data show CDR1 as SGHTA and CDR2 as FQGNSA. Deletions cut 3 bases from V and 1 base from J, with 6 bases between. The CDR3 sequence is CASSFRRNTEAFF. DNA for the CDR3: TGTGCCAGCAGCTTCCGTCGGAACACTGAAGCTTTCTTT.

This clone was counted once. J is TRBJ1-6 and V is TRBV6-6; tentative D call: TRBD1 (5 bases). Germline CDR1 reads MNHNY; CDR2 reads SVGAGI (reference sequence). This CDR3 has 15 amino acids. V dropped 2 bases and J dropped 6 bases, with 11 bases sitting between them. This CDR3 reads CASSYRTDTNSPLHF. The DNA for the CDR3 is TGTGCCAGCAGTTACAGGACGGACACTAATTCACCCCTCCACTTT.

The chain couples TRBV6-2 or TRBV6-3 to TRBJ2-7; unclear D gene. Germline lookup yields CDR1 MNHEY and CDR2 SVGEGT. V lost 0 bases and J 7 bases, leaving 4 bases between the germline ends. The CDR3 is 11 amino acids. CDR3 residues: CASSYSAEQYF. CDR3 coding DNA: TGTGCCAGCAGTTACTCGGCAGAGCAGTACTTC.

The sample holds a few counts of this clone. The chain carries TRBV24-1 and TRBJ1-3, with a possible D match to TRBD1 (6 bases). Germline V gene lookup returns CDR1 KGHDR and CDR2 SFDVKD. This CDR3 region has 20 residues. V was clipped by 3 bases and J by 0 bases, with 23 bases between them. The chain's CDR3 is CATSDGTSVGLSHSGNTIYF. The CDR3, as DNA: TGTGCCACCAGTGATGGGACATCGGTAGGGCTCTCTCACTCTGGAAACACCATATATTTT.

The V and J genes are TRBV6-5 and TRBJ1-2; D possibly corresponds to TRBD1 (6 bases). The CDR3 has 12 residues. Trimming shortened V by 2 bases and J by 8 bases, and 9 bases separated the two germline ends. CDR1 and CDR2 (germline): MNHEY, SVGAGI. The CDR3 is CASSYGGKGYTF. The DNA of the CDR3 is TGTGCCAGCAGTTACGGGGGCAAAGGCTACACCTTC.

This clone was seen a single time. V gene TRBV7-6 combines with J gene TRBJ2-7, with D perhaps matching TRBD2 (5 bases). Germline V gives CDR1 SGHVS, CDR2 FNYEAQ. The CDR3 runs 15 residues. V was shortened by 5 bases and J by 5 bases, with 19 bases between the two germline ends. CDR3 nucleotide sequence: TGTGCCAGCAGCCCCTCGGGGTACTACGGAGACGAGCAGTACTTC. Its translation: CASSPSGYYGDEQYF.

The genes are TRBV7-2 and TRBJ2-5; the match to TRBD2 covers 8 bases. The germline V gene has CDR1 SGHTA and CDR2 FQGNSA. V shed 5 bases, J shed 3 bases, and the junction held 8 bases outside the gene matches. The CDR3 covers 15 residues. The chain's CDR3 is CASSPLSGAEETQYF. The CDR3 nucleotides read TGTGCCAGCAGCCCCCTTAGCGGGGCCGAAGAGACCCAGTACTTC. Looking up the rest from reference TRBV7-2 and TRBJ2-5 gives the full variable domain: GAGVSQSPSNKVTEKGKDVELRCDPISGHTALYWYRQSLGQGLEFLIYFQGNSAPDKSGLPSDRFSAERTGGSVSTLTIQRTQQEDSAVYLCASSPLSGAEETQYFGPGTRLLVL.

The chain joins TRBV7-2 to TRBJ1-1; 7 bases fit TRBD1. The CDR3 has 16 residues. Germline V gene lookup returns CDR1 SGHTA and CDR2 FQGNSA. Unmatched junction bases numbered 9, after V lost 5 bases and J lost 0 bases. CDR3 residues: CASSPRGRGLNTEAFF. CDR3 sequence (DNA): TGTGCCAGCAGCCCCCGGGGCAGGGGGTTGAACACTGAAGCTTTCTTT.

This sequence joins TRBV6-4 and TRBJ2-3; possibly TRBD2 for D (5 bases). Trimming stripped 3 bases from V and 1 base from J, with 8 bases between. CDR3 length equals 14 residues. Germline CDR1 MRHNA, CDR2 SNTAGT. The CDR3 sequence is CASSEGSGTDTQYF. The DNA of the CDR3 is TGTGCCAGCAGTGAGGGTAGCGGCACAGATACGCAGTATTTT.

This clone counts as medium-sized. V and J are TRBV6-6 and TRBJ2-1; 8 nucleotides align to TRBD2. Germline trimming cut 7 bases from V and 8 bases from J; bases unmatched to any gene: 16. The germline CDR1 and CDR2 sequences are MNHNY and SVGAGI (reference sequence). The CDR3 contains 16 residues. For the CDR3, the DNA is TGTGCCAGCATCGACCTCGCCGGGGGGGGTCGGGATGAGCAGTTCTTC. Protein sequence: CASIDLAGGGRDEQFF.

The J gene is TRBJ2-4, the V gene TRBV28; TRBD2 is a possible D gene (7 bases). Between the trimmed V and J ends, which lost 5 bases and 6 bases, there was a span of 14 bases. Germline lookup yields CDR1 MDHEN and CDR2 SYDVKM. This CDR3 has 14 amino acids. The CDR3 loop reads CASSPQGGGNIQYF. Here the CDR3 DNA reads TGTGCCAGCAGTCCTCAGGGAGGGGGAAACATTCAGTACTTC.

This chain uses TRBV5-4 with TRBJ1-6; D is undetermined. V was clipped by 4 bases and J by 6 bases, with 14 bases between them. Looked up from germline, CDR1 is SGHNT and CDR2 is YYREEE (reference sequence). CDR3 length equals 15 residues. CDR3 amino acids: CASSQLAGFNSPLHF. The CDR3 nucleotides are TGTGCCAGCAGCCAACTCGCGGGTTTTAATTCACCCCTCCACTTT. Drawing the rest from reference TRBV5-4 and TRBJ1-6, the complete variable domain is ETGVTQSPTHLIKTRGQQVTLRCSSQSGHNTVSWYQQALGQGPQFIFQYYREEENGRGNFPPRFSGLQFPNYSSELNVNALELDDSALYLCASSQLAGFNSPLHFGNGTRLTVT.

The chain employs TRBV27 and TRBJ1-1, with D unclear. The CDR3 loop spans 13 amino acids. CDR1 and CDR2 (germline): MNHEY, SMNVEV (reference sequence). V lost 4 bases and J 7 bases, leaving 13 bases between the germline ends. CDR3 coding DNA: TGTGCCAGCAGTTCAACTTTTACTCTTGAAGCTTTCTTT. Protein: CASSSTFTLEAFF.

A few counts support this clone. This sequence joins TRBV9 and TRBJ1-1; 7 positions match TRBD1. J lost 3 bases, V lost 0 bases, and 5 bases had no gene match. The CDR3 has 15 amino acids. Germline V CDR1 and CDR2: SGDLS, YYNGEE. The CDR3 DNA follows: TGTGCCAGCAGCGTAGGTAACAGGGGTCACACTGAAGCTTTCTTT. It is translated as CASSVGNRGHTEAFF.

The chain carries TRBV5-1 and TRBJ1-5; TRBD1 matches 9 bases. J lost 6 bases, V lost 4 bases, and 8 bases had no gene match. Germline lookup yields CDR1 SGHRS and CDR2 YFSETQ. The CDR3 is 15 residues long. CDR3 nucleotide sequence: TGCGCCAGCAGCCCGGGGACAGGGAGTCCTCAGCCCCAGCATTTT. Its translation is CASSPGTGSPQPQHF. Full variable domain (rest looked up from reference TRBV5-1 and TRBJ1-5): KAGVTQTPRYLIKTRGQQVTLSCSPISGHRSVSWYQQTPGQGLQFLFEYFSETQRNKGNFPGRFSGRQFSNSRSEMNVSTLELGDSALYLCASSPGTGSPQPQHFGDGTRLSIL.

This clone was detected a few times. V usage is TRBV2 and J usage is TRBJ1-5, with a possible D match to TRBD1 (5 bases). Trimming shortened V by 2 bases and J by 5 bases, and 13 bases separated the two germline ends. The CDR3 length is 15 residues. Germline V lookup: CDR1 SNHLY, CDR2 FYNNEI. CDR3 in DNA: TGTGCCAGCAGTGAACAGGGAGCGGGTTATCAGCCCCAGCATTTT. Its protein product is CASSEQGAGYQPQHF.

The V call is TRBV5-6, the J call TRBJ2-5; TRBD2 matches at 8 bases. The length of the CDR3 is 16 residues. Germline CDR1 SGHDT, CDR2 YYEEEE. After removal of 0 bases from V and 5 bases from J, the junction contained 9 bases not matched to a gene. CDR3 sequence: CASSLGIGSGMETQYF. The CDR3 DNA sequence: TGTGCCAGCAGCTTGGGGATTGGTAGCGGGATGGAGACCCAGTACTTC.

CDR3 sequence (DNA): TGTGCCACCAGTGATCCCCTTCCTAGCGGGAGCTCCTACAATGAGCAGTTCTTC. It yields the protein CATSDPLPSGSSYNEQFF. The chain links TRBV24-1 to TRBJ2-1; 10 bases agree with TRBD2. Germline CDR1 and CDR2: KGHDR and SFDVKD. This CDR3 region has 18 residues. Trimming removed 3 bases from V and 0 bases from J; junction bases left unmatched: 7.

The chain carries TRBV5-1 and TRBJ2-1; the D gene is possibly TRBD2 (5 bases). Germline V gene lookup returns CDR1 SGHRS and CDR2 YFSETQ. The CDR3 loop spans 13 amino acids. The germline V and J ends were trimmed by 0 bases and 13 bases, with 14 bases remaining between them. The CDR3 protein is CASSLGANGVQFF. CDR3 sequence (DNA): TGCGCCAGCAGCTTGGGGGCCAACGGGGTACAGTTCTTC. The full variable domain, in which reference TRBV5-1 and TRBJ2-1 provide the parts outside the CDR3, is KAGVTQTPRYLIKTRGQQVTLSCSPISGHRSVSWYQQTPGQGLQFLFEYFSETQRNKGNFPGRFSGRQFSNSRSEMNVSTLELGDSALYLCASSLGANGVQFFGPGTRLTVL.

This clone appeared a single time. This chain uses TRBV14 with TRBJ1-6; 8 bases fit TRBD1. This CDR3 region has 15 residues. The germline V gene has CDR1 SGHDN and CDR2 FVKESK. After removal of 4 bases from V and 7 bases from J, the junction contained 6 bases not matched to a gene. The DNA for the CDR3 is TGTGCCAGCAGCCTCACCGGGACAGGAAATTCACCCCTCCACTTT. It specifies CASSLTGTGNSPLHF.